A single sample gave rise to the 23 T cell receptor beta chains below, sequenced in a study of blood T cell repertoires in COVID-19. TCRdb's table, derived via immunoSEQ multiplex PCR, lists solely in-frame clones and lacks some. The data hold about 240,000 clones, with around 90% observed a single time. Sequences were obtained from peripheral blood. These receptors originate from a man in his sixties who had recovered from COVID-19.

The chain recombines TRBV5-1 with TRBJ2-1, with TRBD2 as a possible D gene (5 bases). Germline CDR1 reads SGHRS; CDR2 reads YFSETQ. V lost 4 bases to trimming and J lost 0 bases, with 14 bases between them. This CDR3 comprises 16 residues. The chain's CDR3 is CASSPRRGLSYNEQFF. The CDR3, as DNA: TGCGCCAGCAGCCCGCGCCGAGGACTCTCCTACAATGAGCAGTTCTTC.

This rearrangement joins TRBV28 to TRBJ2-1, with D perhaps TRBD1 (6 bases). The germline V and J ends were trimmed by 3 bases and 0 bases, with 12 bases remaining between them. The CDR3 spans 16 residues. Germline V gene data show CDR1 as MDHEN and CDR2 as SYDVKM. The CDR3 spells CASSFLSTGSYNEQFF. The CDR3 DNA follows: TGTGCCAGCAGTTTTCTATCGACAGGCTCCTACAATGAGCAGTTCTTC. Supplemented by reference TRBV28 and TRBJ2-1, the full variable domain reads DVKVTQSSRYLVKRTGEKVFLECVQDMDHENMFWYRQDPGLGLRLIYFSYDVKMKEKGDIPEGYSVSREKKERFSLILESASTNQTSMYLCASSFLSTGSYNEQFFGPGTRLTVL.

This clone showed up just a few times. V is TRBV19 and J is TRBJ1-2, with no clear D. Germline CDR1 and CDR2: LNHDA and SQIVND (reference sequence). Trimming pared 5 bases from V and 8 bases from J, leaving 18 bases between. The CDR3 has 14 amino acids. CDR3 region: CASSWSRPPRGYTF. In nucleotides, the CDR3 is TGTGCCAGTAGTTGGTCCCGTCCCCCTCGGGGCTACACCTTC. Using reference TRBV19 and TRBJ1-2 for the parts outside the CDR3, the full variable domain is DGGITQSPKYLFRKEGQNVTLSCEQNLNHDAMYWYRQDPGQGLRLIYYSQIVNDFQKGDIAEGYSVSREKKESFPLTVTSAQKNPTAFYLCASSWSRPPRGYTFGSGTRLTVV.

The J gene is TRBJ2-1, the V gene TRBV30; 10 bases fit TRBD2. Trimming removed 0 bases from V and 6 bases from J; junction bases left unmatched: 5. The CDR3 covers 15 residues. CDR1 is GTSNPN, CDR2 SVGIG, per germline (reference sequence). DNA of the CDR3: TGTGCCTGGAGTGTACAACTAGCGGGGTCCAATGAGCAGTTCTTC. This gives the protein CAWSVQLAGSNEQFF.

V gene TRBV30 combines with J gene TRBJ2-1, with D possibly matching TRBD2 (6 bases). The V gene lost 4 bases and the J gene lost 7 bases, with 8 bases spanning the gap. This CDR3 spans 11 amino acids. CDR1 is GTSNPN and CDR2 is SVGIG in the germline V gene (reference sequence). This CDR3 reads CAWMGGNEQFF. Written as DNA, the CDR3 is TGTGCCTGGATGGGGGGTAATGAGCAGTTCTTC.

J is TRBJ2-3 and V is TRBV5-4; 13 positions agree with TRBD2. The CDR3 runs to 17 residues. V dropped 3 bases and J dropped 0; count of bases not matched to a gene: 4. In germline, CDR1 is SGHNT, CDR2 YYREEE (reference sequence). The CDR3 sequence: CASSYGLAGESTDTQYF. Here the CDR3 DNA reads TGTGCCAGCAGCTACGGACTAGCGGGGGAGAGCACAGATACGCAGTATTTT.

The chain uses TRBV10-2 and TRBJ2-3; D gene uncertain. In germline, CDR1 is WSHSY, CDR2 SAAADI. The CDR3 has 11 residues. Trimming cost V 7 bases and J 2 bases, with 4 bases left between them. CDR3 sequence (DNA): TGCGCCAGCACTACCACAGATACGCAGTATTTT. The encoded protein is CASTTTDTQYF.

The V gene is TRBV9, the J gene TRBJ2-3; a weak D match, TRBD2 (7 bases). CDR1 and CDR2 (germline): SGDLS, YYNGEE. The V end lost 5 bases, the J end lost 1 base, and 14 bases lay between the germline ends. The CDR3 is made up of 15 amino acids. The CDR3 protein is CASSYRGAGTDTQYF. DNA for the CDR3: TGTGCCAGCAGTTATCGGGGGGCGGGCACAGATACGCAGTATTTT.

This clone was detected a few times. The gene calls are TRBV3-1 (or the pseudogene TRBV3-2) and TRBJ2-5, with 7 bases that match TRBD1. The trim removed 2 bases at V and 2 bases at J, leaving 2 bases unmatched. Per the germline V gene, CDR1 is LGHDT and CDR2 is YNNKEL (reference sequence). CDR3 size: 14 residues. This CDR3 reads CASSQPTGQETQYF. The CDR3 bases are TGTGCCAGCAGCCAACCGACAGGGCAAGAGACCCAGTACTTC.

V and J are TRBV7-6 and TRBJ1-5, with 7 bases fitting TRBD1. The germline gives CDR1 SGHVS, CDR2 FNYEAQ. V shed 5 bases and J 5 bases; nucleotides not matched to a gene: 12. The CDR3 is 16 amino acids. The CDR3 DNA reads as TGTGCCAGCAGCCACCCCCAAGGGGGCGCGGATCAGCCCCAGCATTTT. Its translation: CASSHPQGGADQPQHF.

The chain is built from TRBV12-5 and TRBJ1-3, with 9 bases lining up with TRBD1. J gave up 7 bases and V 7 bases, and 14 bases lay outside the gene matches. The CDR3 runs 16 residues. Germline V gives CDR1 LGHNT, CDR2 FRNRAP. This CDR3 is CASAPTGGRRGNTIYF. Written as DNA, the CDR3 is TGTGCTAGTGCTCCCACAGGGGGCCGGAGAGGGAACACCATATATTTT.

The chain couples TRBV7-9 to TRBJ2-2; TRBD1 aligns across 9 bases. V shed 9 bases and J 4 bases; nucleotides not matched to a gene: 6. There are 14 residues in the CDR3. CDR1 and CDR2 (germline): SEHNR, FQNEAQ (reference sequence). CDR3 protein: CASSGQGLTGELFF. CDR3 coding DNA: TGTGCCAGTTCGGGACAGGGCCTCACCGGGGAGCTGTTTTTT.

The chain links TRBV13 to TRBJ2-1; tentatively, D is TRBD2 (7 bases). This CDR3 spans 18 amino acids. Germline CDR1 and CDR2: PRHDT and FYEKMQ (reference sequence). The germline V and J ends were trimmed by 2 bases and 7 bases, with 24 bases remaining between them. CDR3 sequence: CASSLPAFGGGVINEQFF. In DNA form, the CDR3 reads TGTGCCAGCAGCTTACCTGCGTTTGGCGGGGGCGTTATTAATGAGCAGTTCTTC.

The chain uses TRBV2 and TRBJ2-5, with TRBD2 matching over 7 bases. Germline CDR1 and CDR2: SNHLY and FYNNEI. The V gene end was trimmed by 5 bases and the J gene end by 5 bases; junction bases not matched to a gene: 8. This CDR3 has 14 residues. The CDR3 loop reads CASSKGLEPETQYF. The CDR3 DNA sequence: TGTGCCAGCAGTAAAGGACTAGAACCCGAGACCCAGTACTTC.

J is TRBJ2-3 and V is TRBV24-1, with 8 bases identical to TRBD1. The germline gives CDR1 KGHDR, CDR2 SFDVKD. V shed 9 bases and J 0 bases; nucleotides not matched to a gene: 4. The CDR3 has 14 amino acids. CDR3 coding DNA: TGTGCCACCCACCAGGGGGCAAGCACAGATACGCAGTATTTT. Its translation: CATHQGASTDTQYF.

This clone was seen more than once but under ten times. This chain links TRBV5-1 with TRBJ1-1; D is undetermined. The V end lost 0 bases, the J end lost 0 bases, and 12 bases lay between the germline ends. Germline V CDR1 and CDR2: SGHRS, YFSETQ. This CDR3 has 16 amino acids. This CDR3 is CASSLGEGVMNTEAFF. The CDR3 coding sequence is TGCGCCAGCAGCTTGGGGGAGGGAGTCATGAACACTGAAGCTTTCTTT. The variable domain in full, completed from reference TRBV5-1 and TRBJ1-1, reads KAGVTQTPRYLIKTRGQQVTLSCSPISGHRSVSWYQQTPGQGLQFLFEYFSETQRNKGNFPGRFSGRQFSNSRSEMNVSTLELGDSALYLCASSLGEGVMNTEAFFGQGTRLTVV.

This clone was detected once. The chain couples TRBV19 to TRBJ1-5, with 7 bases identical to TRBD1. Germline V lookup: CDR1 LNHDA, CDR2 SQIVND (reference sequence). The CDR3 totals 14 residues. V shed 8 bases, J shed 7 bases, and the junction held 11 bases outside the gene matches. The CDR3 loop is CASGIDRAVQPQHF. The CDR3 nucleotides read TGTGCCAGTGGAATAGACAGGGCGGTCCAGCCCCAGCATTTT.

The J gene is TRBJ2-5, the V gene TRBV5-1; 13 positions match TRBD2. The germline gives CDR1 SGHRS, CDR2 YFSETQ. CDR3 length: 16 residues. V was clipped by 0 bases and J by 3 bases; unmatched bases: 2. CDR3 protein: CASSLGGTSGEETQYF. In nucleotides, the CDR3 is TGCGCCAGCAGCTTGGGTGGGACTAGCGGGGAAGAGACCCAGTACTTC.

As regards this clone: The junction does not match germline at one end; this may be a read error. This chain links TRBV2 with TRBJ1-5, with TRBD1 matching over 9 bases. Germline V gene lookup returns CDR1 SNHLY and CDR2 FYNNEI. The CDR3 is made up of 15 amino acids. CDR3 nucleotide sequence: TGTGCCAGCAGAGAAGGACAGGGGTTTAGGGAGCCCCAGCATTTT. Translating it yields CASREGQGFREPQHF.

The rearrangement joins TRBV30 to TRBJ1-6; D gene uncertain. Germline CDR1 and CDR2: GTSNPN and SVGIG (reference sequence). Trimming cost V 4 bases and J 7 bases, with 14 bases left between them. CDR3 length equals 14 residues. Here the CDR3 DNA reads TGTGCCTGGAAGCGTGAGTCCGAGAATTCACCCCTCCACTTT. Translated, it gives CAWKRESENSPLHF.

Only one count was recorded for this clone. V is TRBV7-9 and J is TRBJ1-4; 8 bases align to TRBD1. The CDR3 consists of 16 residues. With 4 bases clipped from V and 5 bases from J, the junction kept 9 bases outside the gene matches. From germline, CDR1 is SEHNR and CDR2 FQNEAQ (reference sequence). The CDR3 spells CASSSYEGQGNEKLFF. DNA for the CDR3: TGTGCCAGCAGCTCCTACGAAGGACAGGGAAATGAAAAACTGTTTTTT.

The V call is TRBV19, the J call TRBJ2-1, with D possibly TRBD2 on 6 matching bases. V was trimmed by 5 bases and J by 6 bases, leaving 11 bases between them. This CDR3 contains 13 residues. Germline V lookup: CDR1 LNHDA, CDR2 SQIVND (reference sequence). The CDR3 protein is CASSVDYTNEQFF. The CDR3 bases are TGTGCCAGTAGTGTGGACTACACCAATGAGCAGTTCTTC.

The gene calls are TRBV2 and TRBJ1-3, with a tentative D call TRBD1 (6 bases). V lost 7 bases and J lost 7, with 14 bases in between. CDR1 is SNHLY, CDR2 FYNNEI, per germline. The CDR3 sequence is 13 residues long. The CDR3 DNA reads TGTGCCAGCAAGCAGGGGTTGAGGAACACCATATATTTT. Its protein is CASKQGLRNTIYF.